This T cell receptor beta chain was recorded in a study of T cell responses to AZD1222 COVID-19 vaccine. With regard to this clone: The antigen is unknown.

Broader study findings: The study found Spike-specific TCR breadth and depth rose after two AZD1222 doses. All repertoire sampling was performed exclusively after the peak T cell response.

Germline CDR1 MNHEY, CDR2 SMNVEV (reference sequence). The J segment lost 1 base and the V segment lost 8 bases, leaving 19 bases of the junction unmatched. This CDR3 spans 18 amino acids. The data were produced by immunoSEQ multiplex PCR, yet TCRdb's version contains in-frame clones alone and is incomplete. The table shows 59,000 or so clones, with 80% to 90% occurring only once. This chain uses TRBV27 with TRBJ2-5; 7 nucleotides match TRBD1. Material: peripheral blood, obtained on day 0 of AZD1222 vaccination. The clonotype comes from an adult in good health. The DNA of the CDR3 is TGTGCCAGCGCTTCTTCGAAAGGCCGGGACAGAGGCCAAGAGACCCAGTACTTC. It codes for CASASSKGRDRGQETQYF.